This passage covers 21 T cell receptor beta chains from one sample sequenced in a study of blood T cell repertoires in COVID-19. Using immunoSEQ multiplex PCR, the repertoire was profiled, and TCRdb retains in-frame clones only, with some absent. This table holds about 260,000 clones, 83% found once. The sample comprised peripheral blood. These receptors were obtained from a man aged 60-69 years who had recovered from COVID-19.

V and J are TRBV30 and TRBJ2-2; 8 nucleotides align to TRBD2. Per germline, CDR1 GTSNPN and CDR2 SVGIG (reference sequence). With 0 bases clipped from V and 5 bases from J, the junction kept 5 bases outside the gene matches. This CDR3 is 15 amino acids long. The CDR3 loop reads CAWSVLGTRTGELFF. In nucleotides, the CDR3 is TGTGCCTGGAGTGTACTCGGGACTAGAACCGGGGAGCTGTTTTTT.

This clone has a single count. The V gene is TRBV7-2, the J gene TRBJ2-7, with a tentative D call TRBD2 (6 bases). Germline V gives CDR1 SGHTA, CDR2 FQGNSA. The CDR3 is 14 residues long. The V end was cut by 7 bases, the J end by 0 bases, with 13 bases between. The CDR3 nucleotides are TGTGCCAGCAATTGGGACTCCAGCTCCTACGAGCAGTACTTC. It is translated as CASNWDSSSYEQYF. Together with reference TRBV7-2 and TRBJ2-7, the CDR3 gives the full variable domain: GAGVSQSPSNKVTEKGKDVELRCDPISGHTALYWYRQSLGQGLEFLIYFQGNSAPDKSGLPSDRFSAERTGGSVSTLTIQRTQQEDSAVYLCASNWDSSSYEQYFGPGTRLTVT.

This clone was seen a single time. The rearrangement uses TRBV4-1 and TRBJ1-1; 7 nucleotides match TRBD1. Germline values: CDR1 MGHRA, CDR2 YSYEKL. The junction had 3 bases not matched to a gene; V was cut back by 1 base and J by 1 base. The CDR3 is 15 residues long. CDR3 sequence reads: CASSQAGTENTEAFF. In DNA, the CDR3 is TGCGCCAGCAGCCAAGCCGGGACAGAGAACACTGAAGCTTTCTTT.

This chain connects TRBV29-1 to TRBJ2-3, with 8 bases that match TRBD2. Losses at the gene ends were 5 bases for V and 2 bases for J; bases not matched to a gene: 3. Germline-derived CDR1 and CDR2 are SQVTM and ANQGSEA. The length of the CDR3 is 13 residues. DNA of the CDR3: TGCAGCGTTAGAGCGGGGGCCACAGATACGCAGTATTTT. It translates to CSVRAGATDTQYF.

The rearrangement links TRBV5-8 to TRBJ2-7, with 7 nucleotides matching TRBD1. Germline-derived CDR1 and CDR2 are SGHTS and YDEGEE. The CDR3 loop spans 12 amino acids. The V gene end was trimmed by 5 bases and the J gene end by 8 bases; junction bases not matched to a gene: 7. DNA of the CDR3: TGTGCCAGCAGACGGGACAGCGATAAGCAGTACTTC. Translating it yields CASRRDSDKQYF.

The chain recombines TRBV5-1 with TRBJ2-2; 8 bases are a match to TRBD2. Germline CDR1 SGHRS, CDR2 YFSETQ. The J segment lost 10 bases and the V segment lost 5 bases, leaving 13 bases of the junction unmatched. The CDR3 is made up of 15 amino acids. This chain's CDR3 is CASRRTGTSSEELFF. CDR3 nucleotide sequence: TGCGCCAGCAGGCGGACCGGGACTAGTAGTGAGGAGCTGTTTTTT.

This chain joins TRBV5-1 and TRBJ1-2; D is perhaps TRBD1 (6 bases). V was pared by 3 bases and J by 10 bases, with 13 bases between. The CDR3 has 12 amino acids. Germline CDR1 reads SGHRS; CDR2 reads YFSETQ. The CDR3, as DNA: TGCGCCAGCAGCTCCGGACAGACCGACTACACCTTC. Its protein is CASSSGQTDYTF.

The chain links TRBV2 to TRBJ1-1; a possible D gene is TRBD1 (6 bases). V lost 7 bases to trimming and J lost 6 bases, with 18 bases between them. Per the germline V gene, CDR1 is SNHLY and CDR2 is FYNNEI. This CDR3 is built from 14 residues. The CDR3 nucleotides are TGTGCCAGCAAAACAATGGACAGCAGATCTGAAGCTTTCTTT. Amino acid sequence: CASKTMDSRSEAFF.

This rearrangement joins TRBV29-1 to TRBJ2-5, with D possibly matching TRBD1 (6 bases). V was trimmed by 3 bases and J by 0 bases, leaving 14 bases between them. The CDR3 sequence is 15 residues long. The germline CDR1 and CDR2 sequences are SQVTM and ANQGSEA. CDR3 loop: CSVDGGGGYQETQYF. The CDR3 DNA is TGCAGCGTTGATGGGGGCGGCGGCTACCAAGAGACCCAGTACTTC.

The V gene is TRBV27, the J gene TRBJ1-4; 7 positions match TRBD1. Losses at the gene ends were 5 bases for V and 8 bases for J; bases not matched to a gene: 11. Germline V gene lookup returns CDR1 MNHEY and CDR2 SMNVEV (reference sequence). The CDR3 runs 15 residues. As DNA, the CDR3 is TGTGCCAGCAGTCCGCAACAGGGGAGAGGGGAAAAACTGTTTTTT. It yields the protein CASSPQQGRGEKLFF.

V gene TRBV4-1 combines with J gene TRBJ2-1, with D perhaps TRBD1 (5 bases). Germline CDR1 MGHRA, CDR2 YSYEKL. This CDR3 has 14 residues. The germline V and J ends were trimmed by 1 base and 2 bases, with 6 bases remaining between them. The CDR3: CASSQATAYNEQFF. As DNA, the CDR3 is TGCGCCAGCAGCCAAGCGACAGCCTACAATGAGCAGTTCTTC.

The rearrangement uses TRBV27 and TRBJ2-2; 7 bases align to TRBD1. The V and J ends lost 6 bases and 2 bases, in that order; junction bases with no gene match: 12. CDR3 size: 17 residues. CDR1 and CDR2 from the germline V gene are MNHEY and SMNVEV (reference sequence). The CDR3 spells CASSPRPWDSNTGELFF. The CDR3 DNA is TGTGCCAGCAGCCCACGACCCTGGGACAGTAACACCGGGGAGCTGTTTTTT.

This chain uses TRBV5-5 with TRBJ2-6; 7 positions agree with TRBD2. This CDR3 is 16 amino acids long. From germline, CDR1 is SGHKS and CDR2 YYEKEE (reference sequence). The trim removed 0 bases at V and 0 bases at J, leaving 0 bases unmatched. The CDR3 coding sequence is TGTGCCAGCAGCTTGGGCGGGAGCTCTGGGGCCAACGTCCTGACTTTC. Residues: CASSLGGSSGANVLTF.

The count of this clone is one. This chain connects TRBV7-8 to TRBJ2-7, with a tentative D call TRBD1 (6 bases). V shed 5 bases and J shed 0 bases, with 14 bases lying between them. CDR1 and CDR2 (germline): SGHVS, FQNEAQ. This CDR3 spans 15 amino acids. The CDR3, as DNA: TGTGCCAGCAGCCCTTACAGGGTCTTCTCCTACGAGCAGTACTTC. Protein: CASSPYRVFSYEQYF.

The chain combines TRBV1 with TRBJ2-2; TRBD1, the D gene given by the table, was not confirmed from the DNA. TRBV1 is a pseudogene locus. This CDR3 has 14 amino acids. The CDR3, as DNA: TGCACCAGCAGCCAAGGGCACCTCACCGGGGAGCTGTTTTTT. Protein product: CTSSQGHLTGELFF.

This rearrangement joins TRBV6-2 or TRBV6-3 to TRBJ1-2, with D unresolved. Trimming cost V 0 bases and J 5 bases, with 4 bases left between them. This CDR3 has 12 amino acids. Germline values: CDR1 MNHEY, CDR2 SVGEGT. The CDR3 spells CASSYSSYGYTF. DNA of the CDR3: TGTGCCAGCAGTTACTCCTCTTATGGCTACACCTTC.

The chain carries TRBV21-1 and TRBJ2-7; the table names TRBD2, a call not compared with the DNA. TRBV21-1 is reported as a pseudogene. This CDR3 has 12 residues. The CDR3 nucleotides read TGTGCCAGCAGCAGAGGATCCTACGAGCAGTACTTC. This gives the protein CASSRGSYEQYF.

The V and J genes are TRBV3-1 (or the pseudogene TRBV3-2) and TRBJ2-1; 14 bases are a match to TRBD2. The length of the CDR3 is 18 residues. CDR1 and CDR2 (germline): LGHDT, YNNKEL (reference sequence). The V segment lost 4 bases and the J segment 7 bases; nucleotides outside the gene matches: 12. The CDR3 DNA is TGTGCCAGCAGCCGAGAAGAGGTAGGACTAGCGGGAGGAAATGAGCAGTTCTTC. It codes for CASSREEVGLAGGNEQFF.

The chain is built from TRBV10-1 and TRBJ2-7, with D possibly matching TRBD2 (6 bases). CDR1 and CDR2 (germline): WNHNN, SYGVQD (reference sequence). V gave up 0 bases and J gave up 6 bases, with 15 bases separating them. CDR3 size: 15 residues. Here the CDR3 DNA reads TGCGCCAGCAGTGAGTCCCGGGAGCAGCGATCCGAGCAGTACTTC. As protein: CASSESREQRSEQYF.

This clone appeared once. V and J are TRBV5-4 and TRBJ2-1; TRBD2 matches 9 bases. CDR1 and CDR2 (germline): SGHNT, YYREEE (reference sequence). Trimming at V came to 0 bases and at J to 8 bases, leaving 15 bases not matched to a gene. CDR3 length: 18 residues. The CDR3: CASSLVVGASGIDYEQFF. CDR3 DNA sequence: TGTGCCAGCAGCTTGGTCGTGGGTGCTAGCGGGATAGACTATGAGCAGTTCTTC.

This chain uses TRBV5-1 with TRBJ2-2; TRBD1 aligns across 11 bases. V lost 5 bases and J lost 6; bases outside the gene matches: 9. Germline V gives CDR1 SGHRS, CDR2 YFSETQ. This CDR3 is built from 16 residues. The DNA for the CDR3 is TGCGCCAGCAGGGGATCCGGGACAGGGGGTTCCGGGGAGCTGTTTTTT. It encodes CASRGSGTGGSGELFF. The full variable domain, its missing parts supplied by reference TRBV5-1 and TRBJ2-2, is KAGVTQTPRYLIKTRGQQVTLSCSPISGHRSVSWYQQTPGQGLQFLFEYFSETQRNKGNFPGRFSGRQFSNSRSEMNVSTLELGDSALYLCASRGSGTGGSGELFFGEGSRLTVL.